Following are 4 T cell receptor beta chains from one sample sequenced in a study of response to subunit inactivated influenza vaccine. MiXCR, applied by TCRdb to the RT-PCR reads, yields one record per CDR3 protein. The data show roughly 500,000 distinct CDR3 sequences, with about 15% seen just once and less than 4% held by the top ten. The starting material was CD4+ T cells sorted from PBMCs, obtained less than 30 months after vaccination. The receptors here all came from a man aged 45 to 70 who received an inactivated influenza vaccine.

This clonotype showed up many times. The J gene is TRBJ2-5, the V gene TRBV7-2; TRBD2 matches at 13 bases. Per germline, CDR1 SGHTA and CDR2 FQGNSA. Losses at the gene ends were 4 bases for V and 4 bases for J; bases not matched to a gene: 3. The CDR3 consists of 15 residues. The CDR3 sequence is CASSSTSGGAETQYF. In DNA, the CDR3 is TGTGCCAGCAGCTCAACTAGCGGGGGGGCAGAGACCCAGTACTTC.

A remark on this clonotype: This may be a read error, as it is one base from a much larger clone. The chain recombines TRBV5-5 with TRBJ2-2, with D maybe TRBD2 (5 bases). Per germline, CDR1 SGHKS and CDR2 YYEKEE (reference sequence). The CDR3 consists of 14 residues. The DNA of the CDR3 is TGTGCCAGCAGCTTCCAGGCCCGCACCGGGGAGCTGCTTTTT. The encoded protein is CASSFQARTGELLF.

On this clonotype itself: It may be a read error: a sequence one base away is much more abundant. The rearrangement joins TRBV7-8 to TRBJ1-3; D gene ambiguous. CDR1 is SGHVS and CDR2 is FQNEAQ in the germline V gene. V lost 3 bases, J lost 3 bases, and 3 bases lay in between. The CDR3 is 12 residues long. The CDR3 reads CASSLLGNTIYF. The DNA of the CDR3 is TGTGCCAGCAGCTTGCTTGGAAACACCATATATTTT.

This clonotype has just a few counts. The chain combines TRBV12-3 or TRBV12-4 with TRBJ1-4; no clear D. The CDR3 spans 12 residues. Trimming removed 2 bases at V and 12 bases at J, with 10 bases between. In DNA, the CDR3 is TGTGCCAGCAGTTTATCAGGAGAAGAACTGTTTTTT. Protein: CASSLSGEELFF.